This TCR beta chain was recovered during a study of T cells in localized non-small cell lung cancer. General study findings and limits: Among the tissues sampled, uninvolved adjacent lung had the highest T cell clonality, above tumor.

The CDR3 runs 13 residues. Germline CDR1 reads MNHNS; CDR2 reads SASEGT. Unmatched junction bases numbered 5, after V lost 9 bases and J lost 1 base. About this clone: The antigen remains unidentified.

Some clones are missing from TCRdb's copy, which holds only in-frame ones; the method was immunoSEQ multiplex PCR. This sample has 30,000 or so clones, with around 93% found just once. This chain connects TRBV6-1 to TRBJ1-1; TRBD1 matches at 7 bases. Sequenced material: peripheral blood, taken before any cancer treatment. This TCR was recovered from a female donor at least 60 years old with stage I lung adenocarcinoma. The CDR3, as DNA: TGTGCCAGTTTTAGGACAGGGAACACTGAAGCTTTCTTT. It encodes CASFRTGNTEAFF.